This is a list of T cell receptor beta chains from one sample in a study of Ad26.COV2.S vaccination and SARS-CoV-2 variants. Repertoires were generated with immunoSEQ multiplex PCR, while TCRdb's copy carries only in-frame clones and drops some. Of about 480,000 clones listed, 70% to 90% are singletons. Specimen: peripheral blood, collected in a trial of Ad26.COV2.S vaccine versus placebo. These receptors were collected from a person aged 18-60 years who received the Ad26.COV2.S COVID-19 vaccine or a placebo. Both conserved end residues are part of each CDR3. A D gene is named only where the DNA matches it firmly. Size values are once, few and many counts, or a class for expanded clones, and some rows have none.

j_call,clone_size,v_call,d_call,cdr3_nt,cdr3_aa
TRBJ1-5,once,TRBV21-1,.,TGTGCCAGCAGCGGACGCTATAGCAATCAGCCCCAGCATTTT,CASSGRYSNQPQHF
TRBJ1-1,.,TRBV5-1,.,TGCGCCAGCAGCTTGGCAGGGCCCTACACTGAAGCTTTCTTT,CASSLAGPYTEAFF
TRBJ2-6,.,TRBV9,.,TGTGCCAGCAGCGCCACTGGCTCTGGGGCCAACGTCCTGACTTTC,CASSATGSGANVLTF
TRBJ2-7,.,TRBV28,.,TGTGCCAGCAGCCACCGGGACACGACCTACGAGCAGTACTTC,CASSHRDTTYEQYF
TRBJ2-2,.,TRBV7-7,.,TGTGCCACCCGAGCGGAACCGAACACCGGGGAGCTGTTTTTT,CATRAEPNTGELFF
TRBJ2-1,once,TRBV7-3,.,TGTGCCAGCAGCTTAGCGGGATTCTACAATGAGCAGTTCTTC,CASSLAGFYNEQFF
TRBJ1-2,.,TRBV4-3,.,TGCGCCAGCAGCCAAGATCTAAACTATGGCTACACCTTC,CASSQDLNYGYTF
TRBJ2-1,.,TRBV24-1,.,TGTGCCACCAGGGACAGAGTCAATGAGCAGTTCTTC,CATRDRVNEQFF
TRBJ2-1,.,TRBV3-1/TRBV3-2,TRBD2,TGTGCCAGCAGCCAAAGCGGGAGGGCCAAGTTCTTC,CASSQSGRAKFF
TRBJ2-1,once,TRBV15,TRBD2,TGTGCCACCAGCGAGGCGAGGCTAGCGGGAGGGAGTCAGTTCTTC,CATSEARLAGGSQFF
TRBJ2-7,.,TRBV6-2/TRBV6-3,.,TGTGCCAGCAGTTCCGCGTGGGACCCCCTTGACGAGCAGTACTTC,CASSSAWDPLDEQYF
TRBJ2-5,once,TRBV7-9,.,TGTGCCAGCAGCTTAGCAAGGGGGCAAGAGACCCAGTACTTC,CASSLARGQETQYF
TRBJ1-1,few,TRBV11-3,TRBD1,TGTGCCAGCAGCCCAGGACAGGGCTTGAACACTGAAGCTTTCTTT,CASSPGQGLNTEAFF
TRBJ2-1,.,TRBV7-9,.,TGTGCCAGCAGCTTAGCTAGCTATGAGCAGTTCTTC,CASSLASYEQFF
TRBJ2-1,.,TRBV20-1,.,TGCAGTGCTAGTCACCTAACTAAGGGCTTTTGGAATGAGCAGTTCTTC,CSASHLTKGFWNEQFF
TRBJ1-5,.,TRBV5-4,.,TGTGCCAGCAGTCTTCCGGGGGGCGCGGGGCAGCCCCAGCATTTT,CASSLPGGAGQPQHF
TRBJ2-7,once,TRBV30,.,TGTGCCTGGACCGGAGCCTACGAGCAGTACTTC,CAWTGAYEQYF
TRBJ2-1,.,TRBV5-1,TRBD2,TGCGCCAGCAGCTTTAGCGGGGACGCCTCCAATGAGCAGTTCTTC,CASSFSGDASNEQFF
TRBJ1-1,.,TRBV2,TRBD1,TGTGCCAGCAGTGTTGGCCAGGGGGGCACTGAAGCTTTCTTT,CASSVGQGGTEAFF
TRBJ1-2,.,TRBV7-8,.,TGTGCCAGCAGCCGGGGGAGGGGGTCAACTAACTATGGCTACACCTTC,CASSRGRGSTNYGYTF
TRBJ1-1,.,TRBV6-5,.,TGTGCCAGCAGATATTCAGGAGTAAACACTGAAGCTTTCTTT,CASRYSGVNTEAFF
TRBJ1-2,.,TRBV6-5,.,TGTGCCAGCAGCCCAGTTTCTAACTATGGCTACACCTTC,CASSPVSNYGYTF
TRBJ2-1,.,TRBV28,.,TGTGCCAGCAGTCCCTGGGCCGTTGGTTACAATGAGCAGTTCTTC,CASSPWAVGYNEQFF
TRBJ2-1,.,TRBV28,.,TGTGCCAGCAGCCTAATCCTGACAGAAATCTCCTACAATGAGCAGTTCTTC,CASSLILTEISYNEQFF
TRBJ2-3,.,TRBV27,TRBD1,TGTGCCAGCAGTTTCCGCCGGGACAGGCGCACAGATACGCAGTATTTT,CASSFRRDRRTDTQYF
TRBJ2-7,.,TRBV18,.,TGTGCCAGCTCACCTAAGGACGGGGCTTACGAGCAGTACTTC,CASSPKDGAYEQYF
TRBJ1-1,once,TRBV9,.,TGTGCCAGCAGCGTAGATCGGGGAGGGACTGAAGCTTTCTTT,CASSVDRGGTEAFF
TRBJ2-7,.,TRBV7-8,TRBD1,TGTGCCAGCAGCTTAGGGACAGGTTTTTCCTACGAGCAGTACTTC,CASSLGTGFSYEQYF
TRBJ2-7,.,TRBV5-1,TRBD2,TGCGCCAGCAGCTGGGGACTAGGCGGAACCTACGAGCAGTACTTC,CASSWGLGGTYEQYF
TRBJ2-2,.,TRBV19,.,TGTGCCAGTAGTACGGACGGCACCGGGGAGCTGTTTTTT,CASSTDGTGELFF
TRBJ1-1,.,TRBV5-4,.,TGTGCCAGCAGCCCCGAGGTAACTCTTGAAGCTTTCTTT,CASSPEVTLEAFF
TRBJ2-1,.,TRBV16,.,TGTGCCAGCAGCCTCAGGGGTGAGCAGTTCTTC,CASSLRGEQFF
TRBJ1-4,.,TRBV27,TRBD1,TGTGTCAGCAGGGACCCCGGACAGGGGCCGGGAAAACTGTTTTTT,CVSRDPGQGPGKLFF
TRBJ1-4,.,TRBV6-5,.,TGTGCCAGCAGGAGGGTGGGGGAAAAACTGTTTTTT,CASRRVGEKLFF
TRBJ2-5,once,TRBV7-2,.,TGTGCCAGCAGCTTGCAGGGGCCTCAGTACTTC,CASSLQGPQYF
TRBJ1-3,.,TRBV6-6,.,TGTGCCAGCAGTACCTCGAACGGAAACACCATATATTTT,CASSTSNGNTIYF
TRBJ1-1,.,TRBV6-5,.,TGTGCCAGCAGCCTCCGGCCGAACTCTGAAGCTTTCTTT,CASSLRPNSEAFF
TRBJ1-4,.,TRBV5-1,.,TGCGCCAGCAGCTTTGGGGGGTCCGGTGAAAAACTGTTTTTT,CASSFGGSGEKLFF